Following are 27 T cell receptor beta chains from one sample sequenced in a study of T cell repertoires in cytomegalovirus infection. MiXCR, applied by TCRdb to the reads, yields one record per CDR3 protein. The top ten hold 8.8% of the sample, which has about 260,000 distinct CDR3 sequences, roughly 13% seen once. The material sequenced was PBMCs. The receptors here all came from a human donor in good health (CMV status not recorded). Some clones in this sample may be carry-over from other donors' samples.

A word on this clonotype: A single base separates this from a much larger clone, so it may be a read error. The chain employs TRBV7-9 and TRBJ1-4, with D perhaps TRBD1 (5 bases). Between the trimmed V and J ends, which lost 5 bases and 10 bases, there was a span of 20 bases. Germline CDR1 SEHNR, CDR2 FQNEAQ (reference sequence). The CDR3 length is 15 residues. DNA of the CDR3: TGTGCCAGCAGCCGAGAGAGACAGCTCACTGGAAAACTGTTTTTT. It encodes CASSRERQLTGKLFF.

This clonotype has a count of ten or more. This sequence joins TRBV7-2 and TRBJ2-5, with 13 bases matching TRBD2. Germline assignment: CDR1 SGHTA and CDR2 FQGNSA. The CDR3 has 20 residues. Trimming removed 5 bases from V and 9 bases from J; junction bases left unmatched: 24. Here the CDR3 DNA reads TGTGCCAGCAGCCCAAGGGGTGTTGGACTAGCGGGAGCGGGGCCAGGGGCCCAGTACTTC. This translates into CASSPRGVGLAGAGPGAQYF.

Ten or more counts support this clonotype. The chain has TRBV7-3 and TRBJ2-5; TRBD2 aligns across 11 bases. Germline CDR1 and CDR2: SGHTA and FQGTGA. The CDR3 extends over 18 amino acids. Losses at the gene ends were 5 bases for V and 3 bases for J; bases not matched to a gene: 14. The CDR3, as DNA: TGTGCCAGCAGCCCCCGACTAGCGGGAAAAGAGGGGAAAGAGACCCAGTACTTC. It is translated as CASSPRLAGKEGKETQYF.

This sequence joins TRBV28 and TRBJ2-6; 9 bases align to TRBD1. There are 18 residues in the CDR3. The germline gives CDR1 MDHEN, CDR2 SYDVKM. With V trimmed by 7 bases and J by 0 bases, 10 bases remained unmatched. CDR3 sequence (DNA): TGTGCCAGCAACGAACAGGGGGCCGGAATCTCTGGGGCCAACGTCCTGACTTTC. It codes for CASNEQGAGISGANVLTF.

This clonotype was found a few times. The V gene is TRBV5-1, the J gene TRBJ2-7; D may be TRBD1 (5 bases). Germline assignment: CDR1 SGHRS and CDR2 YFSETQ. The CDR3 extends over 13 amino acids. Trimming took 2 bases from V and 11 from J, leaving 17 bases between them. The CDR3 loop reads CASSLHQQGYEYF. CDR3 coding DNA: TGCGCCAGCAGCTTACATCAGCAGGGATACGAGTACTTC. The entire variable domain, with the rest obtained from reference TRBV5-1 and TRBJ2-7, is as follows: KAGVTQTPRYLIKTRGQQVTLSCSPISGHRSVSWYQQTPGQGLQFLFEYFSETQRNKGNFPGRFSGRQFSNSRSEMNVSTLELGDSALYLCASSLHQQGYEYFGPGTRLTVT.

The chain links TRBV20-1 to TRBJ2-7; D remains unclear. Deletions cut 4 bases from V and 2 bases from J, with 9 bases between. CDR3 length: 12 residues. CDR1 and CDR2 from the germline V gene are DFQATT and SNEGSKA (reference sequence). Written as DNA, the CDR3 is TGCAGTGCTACCAAGGATACCTACGAGCAGTACTTC. This gives the protein CSATKDTYEQYF.

This clonotype occurred a few times. The chain links TRBV11-2 to TRBJ1-2; TRBD1 is a possible D gene (6 bases). Germline values: CDR1 SGHAT, CDR2 FQNNGV. This CDR3 is 15 amino acids long. V gave up 2 bases and J gave up 3 bases, with 13 bases separating them. CDR3 loop: CASSLHGGMDYGYTF. The DNA for the CDR3 is TGTGCCAGCAGCTTACATGGGGGCATGGACTATGGCTACACCTTC. The full variable domain, completed using reference TRBV11-2 and TRBJ1-2, is EAGVAQSPRYKIIEKRQSVAFWCNPISGHATLYWYQQILGQGPKLLIQFQNNGVVDDSQLPKDRFSAERLKGVDSTLKIQPAKLEDSAVYLCASSLHGGMDYGYTFGSGTRLTVV.

At least ten counts were recorded for this clonotype. The chain links TRBV7-9 to TRBJ2-1; D unclear. The CDR3 is made up of 18 amino acids. Germline CDR1 and CDR2: SEHNR and FQNEAQ (reference sequence). Trimming shortened V by 0 bases and J by 5 bases, and 20 bases separated the two germline ends. CDR3 loop: CASSLAEGGRVIHNEQFF. For the CDR3, the DNA is TGTGCCAGCAGCTTAGCGGAAGGTGGTAGGGTTATCCACAATGAGCAGTTCTTC.

Many counts were recorded for this clonotype. The rearrangement joins TRBV7-2 to TRBJ1-5; 7 nucleotides align to TRBD1. The CDR3 contains 15 residues. Germline V gene lookup returns CDR1 SGHTA and CDR2 FQGNSA. V was pared by 7 bases and J by 4 bases, with 10 bases of the junction left unmatched. Here the CDR3 DNA reads TGTGCCAGCACCGAAGACACAGGGGCAAATCAGCCCCAGCATTTT. It yields the protein CASTEDTGANQPQHF.

This chain connects TRBV28 to TRBJ1-1; D perhaps matches TRBD1 (5 bases). The CDR3 sequence is 15 residues long. CDR1 and CDR2 from the germline V gene are MDHEN and SYDVKM. With 4 bases removed from V and 0 bases from J, the gap between germline ends came to 12 bases. The CDR3 nucleotides are TGTGCCAGCAGTTCCCGACAGAAAGTGAACACTGAAGCTTTCTTT. Protein sequence: CASSSRQKVNTEAFF.

This clonotype was seen only a few times. This chain connects TRBV20-1 to TRBJ1-1; tentative D call: TRBD1 (5 bases). V lost 5 bases to trimming and J lost 5 bases, with 12 bases between them. Germline V CDR1 and CDR2: DFQATT, SNEGSKA (reference sequence). The CDR3 is made up of 12 amino acids. The chain's CDR3 is CSASDWGTEAFF. The CDR3 DNA reads as TGCAGTGCTTCGGACTGGGGGACTGAAGCTTTCTTT.

This clonotype was observed many times. The chain is built from TRBV29-1 and TRBJ1-1; D ambiguous. V gave up 1 base and J gave up 3 bases, with 6 bases separating them. Germline lookup yields CDR1 SQVTM and CDR2 ANQGSEA. This CDR3 spans 12 amino acids. The CDR3 DNA follows: TGCAGCGTTGAAGGGGCTTACACTGAAGCTTTCTTT. It translates to CSVEGAYTEAFF.

The V and J genes are TRBV4-2 and TRBJ1-1, with D perhaps matching TRBD1 (5 bases). V shed 2 bases and J shed 6 bases, with 16 bases lying between them. Germline lookup yields CDR1 LGHNA and CDR2 YNFKEQ. This CDR3 is 15 amino acids long. CDR3 residues: CASSQLRGSRAEAFF. CDR3 DNA: TGTGCCAGCAGCCAACTAAGGGGCAGTAGGGCTGAAGCTTTCTTT.

The chain couples TRBV5-1 to TRBJ2-7; TRBD1 matches at 7 bases. Germline V gene lookup returns CDR1 SGHRS and CDR2 YFSETQ. V trimming: 4 bases; J trimming: 0 bases; junction bases outside the gene matches: 10. CDR3 size: 16 residues. The CDR3 is CASSLTGTVYSYEQYF. The CDR3 DNA reads TGCGCCAGCAGCCTCACGGGGACAGTCTACTCCTACGAGCAGTACTTC.

Ten or more counts support this clonotype. This chain connects TRBV7-2 to TRBJ1-2; D may be TRBD1 (5 bases). The CDR3 extends over 14 amino acids. Per the germline V gene, CDR1 is SGHTA and CDR2 is FQGNSA. With 1 base removed from V and 2 bases from J, the gap between germline ends came to 8 bases. The CDR3 bases are TGTGCCAGCAGCTTAGGGGGGTTGAACTATGGCTACACCTTC. Translation gives CASSLGGLNYGYTF. The entire variable domain, with the rest obtained from reference TRBV7-2 and TRBJ1-2, is as follows: GAGVSQSPSNKVTEKGKDVELRCDPISGHTALYWYRQSLGQGLEFLIYFQGNSAPDKSGLPSDRFSAERTGGSVSTLTIQRTQQEDSAVYLCASSLGGLNYGYTFGSGTRLTVV.

This clonotype was detected many times. The genes are TRBV7-2 and TRBJ2-7; 8 nucleotides align to TRBD1. V dropped 5 bases and J dropped 4; count of bases not matched to a gene: 7. Germline V lookup: CDR1 SGHTA, CDR2 FQGNSA. This CDR3 is 14 amino acids long. The CDR3 DNA follows: TGTGCCAGCAGCGAGACAGGGGCCCGTTACGAGCAGTACTTC. Its translation: CASSETGARYEQYF.

CDR3 protein: CAGRAEEKLFF. In DNA, the CDR3 is TGTGCCGGGCGGGCAGAAGAAAAACTGTTTTTT. This rearrangement joins TRBV7-9 to TRBJ1-4; D call uncertain. The CDR3 contains 11 residues. Germline CDR1 SEHNR, CDR2 FQNEAQ (reference sequence). V shed 11 bases and J shed 8 bases, with 12 bases lying between them.

Many counts were recorded for this clonotype. The chain combines TRBV7-3 with TRBJ1-2; a weak D match, TRBD1 (5 bases). Germline-derived CDR1 and CDR2 are SGHTA and FQGTGA. The CDR3 is made up of 12 amino acids. V was trimmed by 5 bases and J by 8 bases, leaving 12 bases between them. The CDR3 nucleotides read TGTGCCAGCAGCCAGGACATTTGGGGCTACACCTTC. Translated: CASSQDIWGYTF. The full variable domain, its missing parts supplied by reference TRBV7-3 and TRBJ1-2, is GAGVSQTPSNKVTEKGKYVELRCDPISGHTALYWYRQSLGQGPEFLIYFQGTGAADDSGLPNDRFFAVRPEGSVSTLKIQRTERGDSAVYLCASSQDIWGYTFGSGTRLTVV.

This sequence joins TRBV7-8 and TRBJ1-5; weak D call: TRBD1 (6 bases). The germline V gene encodes CDR1 SGHVS and CDR2 FQNEAQ. This CDR3 contains 14 residues. V lost 5 bases and J 5 bases, leaving 13 bases between the germline ends. This chain's CDR3 is CASSPDRLDQPQHF. CDR3 in DNA: TGTGCCAGCAGCCCCGACAGGCTTGATCAGCCCCAGCATTTT.

The V gene is TRBV7-8, the J gene TRBJ1-3; D uncertain. The V and J ends lost 1 base and 0 bases respectively, with 4 bases between them. Germline CDR1 reads SGHVS; CDR2 reads FQNEAQ. CDR3 length: 14 amino acids. CDR3 region: CASSLDRSGNTIYF. The CDR3 DNA is TGTGCCAGCAGCTTAGACCGCTCTGGAAACACCATATATTTT.

This clonotype was seen many times. The chain links TRBV7-3 to TRBJ2-1, with TRBD2 matching 13 bases. V trimming: 5 bases; J trimming: 3 bases; junction bases outside the gene matches: 4. There are 16 residues in the CDR3. CDR1 and CDR2 from the germline V gene are SGHTA and FQGTGA. Here the CDR3 reads CASSKRTSGGYNEQFF. CDR3 in DNA: TGTGCCAGCAGCAAACGGACTAGCGGGGGCTACAATGAGCAGTTCTTC.

J is TRBJ1-1 and V is TRBV29-1, with a tentative D call TRBD1 (5 bases). Looked up from germline, CDR1 is SQVTM and CDR2 is ANQGSEA. Trimming stripped 4 bases from V and 5 bases from J, with 14 bases between. This CDR3 is built from 13 residues. CDR3 in amino acids: CSVAGREGTEAFF. CDR3 bases: TGCAGCGTTGCTGGCAGGGAGGGGACTGAAGCTTTCTTT.

The gene calls are TRBV29-1 and TRBJ1-1; 8 bases agree with TRBD1. Germline CDR1 and CDR2: SQVTM and ANQGSEA. CDR3 length equals 13 residues. V was clipped by 5 bases and J by 4 bases; unmatched bases: 6. CDR3 sequence reads: CSVSGGSSTEAFF. In DNA form, the CDR3 reads TGCAGCGTTTCAGGGGGCTCGAGCACTGAAGCTTTCTTT.

As regards this clonotype: A much larger clone lies a single base off, so this may be a read error. The rearrangement joins TRBV6-5 to TRBJ2-3; TRBD2 agrees at 7 bases. The CDR3 has 18 residues. Germline assignment: CDR1 MNHEY and CDR2 SVGAGI. The chain's CDR3 is CASSSTGLKVLGPGTLYF. CDR3 DNA sequence: TGTGCCAGCAGTTCTACGGGACTAAAGGTTTTAGGCCCGGGTACGCTGTATTTT.

This clonotype was seen many times. The gene calls are TRBV7-2 and TRBJ1-5; no clear D gene. CDR3 length equals 14 residues. Deletions cut 3 bases from V and 0 bases from J, with 6 bases between. In germline, CDR1 is SGHTA, CDR2 FQGNSA. CDR3: CASSFTSSNQPQHF. Here the CDR3 DNA reads TGTGCCAGCAGCTTCACCAGTAGCAATCAGCCCCAGCATTTT.

This clonotype was counted a few times. The chain employs TRBV20-1 and TRBJ2-1; 8 bases match TRBD1. The CDR3 sequence is 14 residues long. Germline-derived CDR1 and CDR2 are DFQATT and SNEGSKA (reference sequence). With V trimmed by 3 bases and J by 6 bases, 7 bases remained unmatched. The CDR3 bases are TGCAGTGCTAGCCCCCTGGACAGGGTCAATGAGCAGTTCTTC. Amino acids: CSASPLDRVNEQFF.

This clonotype turned up a few times. The CDR3 region has the DNA TGTGCCATCAGGAGGGGTGCCTACGAGCAGTACTTC. This translates into CAIRRGAYEQYF. V and J are TRBV10-3 and TRBJ2-7, with D perhaps matching TRBD1 or TRBD2 (5 bases each). Germline V gene lookup returns CDR1 ENHRY and CDR2 SYGVKD. The length of the CDR3 is 12 residues. Trimming pared 6 bases from V and 2 bases from J, leaving 8 bases between.